A selection of T cell receptor beta chains follows, all from one sample in a study of T cell responses to AZD1222 COVID-19 vaccine. The repertoire was sequenced with immunoSEQ multiplex PCR; TCRdb's copy has only in-frame clones and lacks some. The sample consists of approximately 50,000 clones, 80% to 90% of them appearing once. Here the sequenced sample was peripheral blood, taken 28 days after the second AZD1222 dose. All receptors derive from an adult who received the AZD1222 COVID-19 vaccine. The CDR3 runs from the conserved cysteine through the conserved F or W. Fields, in order: D gene, clone size, J gene, V gene, CDR3 protein, CDR3 DNA. A D gene is named only where the DNA matches it firmly. Rows may omit the clone size; those that give it use once, few, many or a size class.

>NA|NA|TRBJ2-1|TRBV28
CASSSRQAGFNEQFF
TGTGCCAGCAGTTCCCGACAGGCAGGTTTCAATGAGCAGTTCTTC
>NA|NA|TRBJ2-3|TRBV24-1
CATNNEGSPDTQYF
TGTGCCACCAATAATGAGGGGAGTCCAGATACGCAGTATTTT
>NA|NA|TRBJ1-4|TRBV9
CASSSPSATNEKLFF
TGTGCCAGCAGCTCCCCGTCGGCAACTAATGAAAAACTGTTTTTT
>NA|once|TRBJ2-3|TRBV2
CASRLEGGGADTQYF
TGTGCCAGCAGATTAGAGGGGGGCGGGGCAGATACGCAGTATTTT
>NA|NA|TRBJ1-2|TRBV3-1/TRBV3-2
CASSQTGEGGYTF
TGTGCCAGCAGCCAAACCGGGGAAGGAGGCTACACCTTC
>NA|NA|TRBJ1-6|TRBV30
CAWSEGLYNSPLHF
TGTGCCTGGAGTGAGGGACTCTATAATTCACCCCTCCACTTT
>NA|NA|TRBJ1-3|TRBV19
CASSMGRNSGNTIYF
TGTGCCAGTAGTATGGGGCGAAACTCTGGAAACACCATATATTTT
>NA|NA|TRBJ1-6|TRBV7-9
CASSWGFNSPLHF
TGTGCCAGCAGCTGGGGCTTTAACTCACCCCTCCACTTT
>NA|NA|TRBJ1-1|TRBV29-1
CSAEKENTEAFF
TGCAGCGCCGAGAAGGAGAACACTGAAGCTTTCTTT
>TRBD2|NA|TRBJ2-1|TRBV24-1
CATSDPPAGDNEQFF
TGTGCCACCAGTGACCCGCCAGCGGGAGACAATGAGCAGTTCTTC
>TRBD2|NA|TRBJ2-7|TRBV15
CATSSFTSGSYEQYF
TGTGCCACCAGCAGTTTCACTAGCGGATCGTACGAGCAGTACTTC
>TRBD2|NA|TRBJ2-7|TRBV15
CATSRDPGGIYEQYF
TGTGCCACCAGCAGAGATCCCGGGGGGATTTACGAGCAGTACTTC
>NA|NA|TRBJ2-3|TRBV12-3/TRBV12-4
CASSLALADTQYF
TGTGCCAGCAGTTTAGCCTTAGCAGATACGCAGTATTTT
>NA|NA|TRBJ1-2|TRBV5-1
CASSLPGQNYGYTF
TGCGCCAGCAGCTTGCCCGGACAGAACTATGGCTACACCTTC
>NA|medium-sized|TRBJ1-6|TRBV7-9
CASGSGTLSPLHF
TGTGCCAGCGGATCCGGGACGTTGTCACCCCTCCACTTT
>TRBD2|NA|TRBJ2-7|TRBV5-1
CASSPIAGVPAEQYF
TGCGCCAGCAGCCCCATTGCGGGAGTCCCAGCCGAGCAGTACTTC
>TRBD2|NA|TRBJ2-5|TRBV7-2
CATRGDGGAETQYF
TGTGCCACCCGCGGGGACGGGGGGGCAGAGACCCAGTACTTC
>TRBD1|NA|TRBJ2-2|TRBV19
CASSPLDRIGELFF
TGTGCCAGTAGTCCTCTGGACAGGATCGGGGAGCTGTTTTTT
>TRBD1|once|TRBJ1-5|TRBV27
CASRALQGNWNQPQHF
TGTGCCAGCAGAGCCCTACAGGGGAATTGGAATCAGCCCCAGCATTTT
>NA|NA|TRBJ2-1|TRBV7-9
CASSLGQVFNEQFF
TGTGCCAGCAGCTTGGGGCAGGTATTCAATGAGCAGTTCTTC
>NA|NA|TRBJ2-5|TRBV4-2
CASSASPRQQETQYF
TGTGCCAGCAGCGCATCGCCGCGACAACAAGAGACCCAGTACTTC
>NA|NA|TRBJ2-7|TRBV6-5
CASSPGPFSYEQYF
TGTGCCAGCAGTCCGGGACCATTCTCCTACGAGCAGTACTTC
>NA|NA|TRBJ2-7|TRBV6-6
CASSLYRYEQYF
TGTGCCAGCAGCCTCTATAGGTACGAGCAGTACTTC
>NA|NA|TRBJ1-2|TRBV28
CASSLSQGGGYTF
TGTGCCAGCAGTTTATCCCAGGGTGGTGGCTACACCTTC
>NA|NA|TRBJ2-1|TRBV24-1
CATSAYSMGYNEQFF
TGTGCCACCAGTGCCTACTCGATGGGTTACAATGAGCAGTTCTTC
>TRBD2|NA|TRBJ2-1|TRBV6-5
CASRNLAGGHNEQFF
TGTGCCAGCAGAAACTTAGCGGGGGGACACAATGAGCAGTTCTTC
>TRBD1|NA|TRBJ1-5|TRBV6-5
CASSDWTGEQPQHF
TGTGCCAGCAGCGACTGGACAGGGGAACAGCCCCAGCATTTT
>TRBD1|NA|TRBJ2-1|TRBV29-1
CSVQRGTGINEQFF
TGCAGCGTCCAAAGGGGGACAGGGATAAATGAGCAGTTCTTC
>NA|NA|TRBJ2-3|TRBV28
CASSLGGQGTDTQYF
TGTGCCAGCAGTTTGGGGGGGCAGGGCACAGATACGCAGTATTTT
>TRBD1|NA|TRBJ1-6|TRBV9
CASSARTGARNSPLHF
TGTGCCAGCAGCGCGCGGACAGGCGCACGGAATTCACCCCTCCACTTT
>NA|NA|TRBJ1-4|TRBV4-2
CASSQDRVRNEKLFF
TGTGCCAGCAGCCAAGACAGGGTCCGTAATGAAAAACTGTTTTTT
>NA|NA|TRBJ1-2|TRBV19
CASSITGPNTYGYTF
TGTGCCAGTAGTATTACCGGGCCGAACACCTATGGCTACACCTTC
>TRBD2|NA|TRBJ2-2|TRBV10-3
CAIPRTSGGTTGELFF
TGTGCCATCCCTCGGACTAGCGGGGGAACCACCGGGGAGCTGTTTTTT
>NA|NA|TRBJ2-1|TRBV28
CASRDARGEQFF
TGTGCCAGCAGGGACGCCAGGGGTGAGCAGTTCTTC
>NA|NA|TRBJ2-5|TRBV2
CASSTHGAGETQYF
TGTGCCAGCAGTACGCATGGGGCTGGAGAGACCCAGTACTTC
>TRBD1|NA|TRBJ1-2|TRBV28
CASSSTSPPTGTNGYTF
TGTGCCAGCAGTTCTACTAGCCCCCCGACAGGGACAAATGGCTACACCTTC
>TRBD1|NA|TRBJ2-1|TRBV24-1
CATSDLSGGKHNEQFF
TGTGCCACCAGTGATTTGTCAGGGGGCAAACACAATGAGCAGTTCTTC
>NA|few|TRBJ1-5|TRBV7-2
CASSHLGTNQPQHF
TGTGCCAGCAGCCATCTCGGGACGAATCAGCCCCAGCATTTT
>NA|NA|TRBJ1-1|TRBV6-5
CASSHTGRITEAFF
TGTGCCAGCAGCCACACCGGACGGATCACTGAAGCTTTCTTT
>TRBD1|few|TRBJ2-5|TRBV14
CASSPRTGGTQYF
TGTGCCAGCAGCCCCAGGACAGGGGGGACCCAGTACTTC
>TRBD1|NA|TRBJ2-3|TRBV19
CASSMGDRGAGDTQYF
TGTGCCAGTAGTATGGGGGACAGGGGTGCGGGAGATACGCAGTATTTT
>NA|NA|TRBJ2-7|TRBV6-5
CASSYSLGTSYYEQYF
TGTGCCAGCAGTTACTCGCTCGGGACGTCGTACTACGAGCAGTACTTC
>NA|NA|TRBJ1-5|TRBV2
CASSERTTAQPQHF
TGTGCCAGCAGTGAACGAACAACGGCTCAGCCCCAGCATTTT
>NA|NA|TRBJ1-2|TRBV5-1
CASSLVWQNYGYTF
TGCGCCAGCAGCTTGGTATGGCAGAACTATGGCTACACCTTC
>TRBD1|once|TRBJ2-3|TRBV30
CAWKVGTGGDTQYF
TGTGCCTGGAAAGTCGGGACAGGAGGGGATACGCAGTATTTT
>NA|NA|TRBJ1-2|TRBV23-1
CASSRWDVNGYTF
TGCGCCAGCAGTCGATGGGACGTCAATGGCTACACCTTC
>TRBD1|NA|TRBJ1-6|TRBV7-8
CASSLETGTATYNSPLHF
TGTGCCAGCAGCTTAGAGACCGGGACAGCGACCTATAATTCACCCCTCCACTTT
>NA|NA|TRBJ2-1|TRBV5-4
CASSLGRGLNEQFF
TGTGCCAGCAGCTTGGGTCGGGGGCTCAATGAGCAGTTCTTC
>NA|few|TRBJ1-6|TRBV5-4
CASSLRGGYNSPLHF
TGTGCCAGCAGCTTGAGGGGCGGGTATAATTCACCCCTCCACTTT
>NA|NA|TRBJ2-1|TRBV11-2
CASSLNSGYNEQFF
TGTGCCAGCAGCTTGAATAGCGGATACAATGAGCAGTTCTTC
>TRBD1|NA|TRBJ1-1|TRBV5-5
CASSNRDRRPEAFF
TGTGCCAGCAGCAACCGGGACAGGCGACCTGAAGCTTTCTTT
>TRBD1|NA|TRBJ2-5|TRBV6-6
CASSRGTGRETQYF
TGTGCCAGCAGTCGGGGGACAGGGAGGGAGACCCAGTACTTC
>NA|NA|TRBJ1-5|TRBV19
CASGAGGENQPQHF
TGTGCCAGTGGAGCGGGGGGGGAAAATCAGCCCCAGCATTTT
>NA|NA|TRBJ2-4|TRBV5-1
CASSLGGLAKNIQYF
TGCGCCAGCAGCTTGGGGGGTTTAGCCAAAAACATTCAGTACTTC
>TRBD2|NA|TRBJ2-1|TRBV6-2/TRBV6-3
CASSYSTSGSIPYNEQFF
TGTGCCAGCAGTTACTCGACTAGCGGATCAATACCCTACAATGAGCAGTTCTTC
>TRBD1|NA|TRBJ2-2|TRBV9
CASAAQGQGNTGELFF
TGTGCCAGCGCCGCCCAGGGACAGGGGAACACCGGGGAGCTGTTTTTT
>NA|NA|TRBJ2-4|TRBV4-1
CASSQGPGNPNIQYF
TGCGCCAGCAGCCAAGGACCAGGTAATCCAAACATTCAGTACTTC